These 2 T cell receptor beta chains originate from one sample sequenced in a study of T cells in Graves' hyperthyroidism and ophthalmopathy. Template material for amplifying TCR beta CDR3 regions consisted of RNA transcripts. HTBI primers drove first-round RT-PCR of the TCR CDR3. TCRdb processed the multiplex PCR reads anew with MiXCR; each CDR3 protein has one entry. The sample has 300,000 to 450,000 distinct CDR3 sequences, 20% to 25% seen once. The sequencing input was blood. The receptor set was obtained from a man aged 50-60 years with Graves' hyperthyroidism.

V gene TRBV18 combines with J gene TRBJ2-3; weak D call: TRBD1 (5 bases). The V end lost 1 base, the J end lost 3 bases, and 8 bases lay between the germline ends. CDR3 length equals 14 residues. Germline lookup yields CDR1 KGHSH and CDR2 LQKENI. Written as DNA, the CDR3 is TGTGCCAGCTCACCACTTAGGGGTACAGATACGCAGTATTTT. Translation: CASSPLRGTDTQYF.

The chain recombines TRBV9 with TRBJ1-2, with a tentative D call TRBD1 (5 bases). Germline V gives CDR1 SGDLS, CDR2 YYNGEE. The CDR3 contains 14 residues. The ends were cut back, 3 bases at V and 7 bases at J, with 16 bases in the middle. In nucleotides, the CDR3 is TGTGCCAGCAGCGAGCCAGCCAGGGCCGGTGGCTACACCTTC. Translation: CASSEPARAGGYTF. Complete variable domain (other parts from reference TRBV9 and TRBJ1-2): DSGVTQTPKHLITATGQRVTLRCSPRSGDLSVYWYQQSLDQGLQFLIQYYNGEERAKGNILERFSAQQFPDLHSELNLSSLELGDSALYFCASSEPARAGGYTFGSGTRLTVV.